The 28 T cell receptor beta chains below all came from one sample that was sequenced in a study of T-cell memory formation after mild COVID-19. TCRdb passed the 5' RACE reads through MiXCR, listing each CDR3 protein once. This sample has under 700,000 distinct CDR3 sequences, with roughly 20% found just once. Sequenced sample: PBMCs or a T cell subset sorted from them (not recorded which). The receptors derive from an adult woman who had mild COVID-19 (a few samples of this study predate the infection). Cell type and time point are not known.

This chain joins TRBV7-3 and TRBJ2-7; D gene ambiguous. The CDR3 sequence is 13 residues long. Trimming took off 6 bases at V and 6 bases at J, with 15 bases between the two ends. From germline, CDR1 is SGHTA and CDR2 FQGTGA. CDR3 nucleotide sequence: TGTGCCAGCAGTCCCCATCCTGGGCCCGAGCAGTACTTC. It specifies CASSPHPGPEQYF.

J is TRBJ2-1 and V is TRBV20-1; D unresolved. CDR1 is DFQATT and CDR2 is SNEGSKA in the germline V gene (reference sequence). V was cut by 0 bases and J by 6 bases, with 12 bases left in between. The CDR3 runs to 14 residues. The CDR3 here is CSARDRKELNEQFF. The CDR3, as DNA: TGCAGTGCTAGAGATAGAAAGGAACTCAATGAGCAGTTCTTC.

The CDR3 reads CASRTGVYEQYF. The CDR3 DNA reads TGTGCCAGCAGAACAGGGGTCTACGAGCAGTACTTC. The V call is TRBV12-3 or TRBV12-4, the J call TRBJ2-7; 7 bases are a match to TRBD1. Trimming at V came to 6 bases and at J to 3 bases, leaving 2 bases not matched to a gene. The CDR3 covers 12 residues.

This clonotype turned up a few times. The J gene is TRBJ1-4, the V gene TRBV7-9; D is ambiguous. Germline CDR1 reads SEHNR; CDR2 reads FQNEAQ (reference sequence). Trimming took 5 bases from V and 8 from J, leaving 15 bases between them. This CDR3 is built from 14 residues. CDR3: CASSIFTQGEKLFF. In nucleotides, the CDR3 is TGTGCCAGCAGCATCTTCACACAAGGCGAAAAACTGTTTTTT.

This clonotype occurred a few times. J is TRBJ2-3 and V is TRBV7-3, with 7 bases identical to TRBD2. Germline CDR1 SGHTA, CDR2 FQGTGA. The CDR3 length is 15 residues. V lost 1 base and J lost 4; bases outside the gene matches: 5. CDR3 sequence reads: CASSLIGLGSDTQYF. Here the CDR3 DNA reads TGTGCCAGCAGCTTAATCGGACTAGGGTCAGATACGCAGTATTTT.

This clonotype was seen a handful of times. The V gene is TRBV5-1, the J gene TRBJ2-3; D may be TRBD1 (5 bases). Trimming stripped 3 bases from V and 2 bases from J, with 16 bases between. This CDR3 is 16 amino acids long. The germline V gene encodes CDR1 SGHRS and CDR2 YFSETQ. The CDR3 region is CASSSLDRALTDTQYF. CDR3 DNA sequence: TGCGCCAGCAGCTCCCTAGACAGAGCCCTCACAGATACGCAGTATTTT.

The chain has TRBV7-2 and TRBJ1-6; D possibly corresponds to TRBD1 (6 bases). The CDR3 is 13 amino acids. V was clipped by 5 bases and J by 6 bases, with 8 bases between them. Germline V CDR1 and CDR2: SGHTA, FQGNSA. The CDR3 here is CASSGQFNSPLHF. The CDR3 region has the DNA TGTGCCAGCAGCGGACAGTTTAATTCACCCCTCCACTTT.

This clonotype was counted a few times. This sequence joins TRBV27 and TRBJ2-1, with 8 bases matching TRBD2. The length of the CDR3 is 15 residues. With 7 bases clipped from V and 0 bases from J, the junction kept 5 bases outside the gene matches. Per germline, CDR1 MNHEY and CDR2 SMNVEV (reference sequence). The DNA for the CDR3 is TGTGCCAGCACCGCCGGGACTAGCTCCTACAATGAGCAGTTCTTC. Its protein is CASTAGTSSYNEQFF.

This clonotype occurred a few times. This chain joins TRBV7-3 and TRBJ2-3; D unresolved. The V end lost 5 bases, the J end lost 4 bases, and 16 bases lay between the germline ends. Looked up from germline, CDR1 is SGHTA and CDR2 is FQGTGA. This CDR3 comprises 15 residues. CDR3 protein: CASSLKAQEADTQYF. The DNA for the CDR3 is TGTGCCAGCAGCCTAAAAGCGCAGGAAGCAGATACGCAGTATTTT. Full variable domain (rest looked up from reference TRBV7-3 and TRBJ2-3): GAGVSQTPSNKVTEKGKYVELRCDPISGHTALYWYRQSLGQGPEFLIYFQGTGAADDSGLPNDRFFAVRPEGSVSTLKIQRTERGDSAVYLCASSLKAQEADTQYFGPGTRLTVL.

A single count supports this clonotype. CDR3 coding DNA: TGTGCCAGCACCGGAGGGGGGGGTAGGACTGAGCAGTTCTTC. As protein: CASTGGGGRTEQFF. J is TRBJ2-1 and V is TRBV9; tentatively, D is TRBD2 (7 bases). There are 14 residues in the CDR3. Deletions cut 6 bases from V and 9 bases from J, with 19 bases between. Germline CDR1 reads SGDLS; CDR2 reads YYNGEE. The full variable domain, completed using reference TRBV9 and TRBJ2-1, is DSGVTQTPKHLITATGQRVTLRCSPRSGDLSVYWYQQSLDQGLQFLIQYYNGEERAKGNILERFSAQQFPDLHSELNLSSLELGDSALYFCASTGGGGRTEQFFGPGTRLTVL.

This clonotype was observed at least ten times. The chain combines TRBV5-1 with TRBJ1-5, with D hard to call. The CDR3 runs to 13 residues. The V gene lost 4 bases and the J gene lost 0 bases, with 5 bases spanning the gap. The germline gives CDR1 SGHRS, CDR2 YFSETQ. CDR3 DNA sequence: TGCGCCAGCAGCCCCAATAGCAATCAGCCCCAGCATTTT. Residues: CASSPNSNQPQHF. Filled out from reference TRBV5-1 and TRBJ1-5, the complete variable domain reads KAGVTQTPRYLIKTRGQQVTLSCSPISGHRSVSWYQQTPGQGLQFLFEYFSETQRNKGNFPGRFSGRQFSNSRSEMNVSTLELGDSALYLCASSPNSNQPQHFGDGTRLSIL.

This clonotype has at least ten counts. The V gene is TRBV5-1, the J gene TRBJ1-1; tentatively, D is TRBD1 (5 bases). The germline V and J ends were trimmed by 0 bases and 7 bases, with 13 bases remaining between them. Germline assignment: CDR1 SGHRS and CDR2 YFSETQ. The CDR3 consists of 14 residues. CDR3 region: CASSLEWGWNEAFF. DNA for the CDR3: TGCGCCAGCAGCTTGGAATGGGGGTGGAATGAAGCTTTCTTT. The full variable domain, its missing parts supplied by reference TRBV5-1 and TRBJ1-1, is KAGVTQTPRYLIKTRGQQVTLSCSPISGHRSVSWYQQTPGQGLQFLFEYFSETQRNKGNFPGRFSGRQFSNSRSEMNVSTLELGDSALYLCASSLEWGWNEAFFGQGTRLTVV.

This clonotype was counted a few times. The chain couples TRBV11-2 to TRBJ1-4; 7 bases fit TRBD1. Unmatched junction bases numbered 10, after V lost 4 bases and J lost 8 bases. The CDR3 contains 15 residues. From germline, CDR1 is SGHAT and CDR2 FQNNGV. This chain's CDR3 is CASSSTGQLKEKLFF. CDR3 nucleotide sequence: TGTGCCAGCAGCTCAACGGGACAGCTGAAGGAAAAACTGTTTTTT.

This chain links TRBV4-2 with TRBJ2-7; D not certain. This CDR3 contains 14 residues. With 1 base removed from V and 5 bases from J, the gap between germline ends came to 12 bases. Germline V gene data show CDR1 as LGHNA and CDR2 as YNFKEQ. The CDR3, as DNA: TGTGCCAGCAGCCAAGCGGGTCTACGGGACGAGCAGTACTTC. As protein: CASSQAGLRDEQYF.

The chain combines TRBV20-1 with TRBJ2-1, with a tentative D call TRBD2 (6 bases). The CDR3 sequence is 14 residues long. Germline CDR1 and CDR2: DFQATT and SNEGSKA (reference sequence). V lost 8 bases to trimming and J lost 3 bases, with 17 bases between them. This CDR3 is CSRHLAGYYNEQFF. The CDR3 DNA reads TGCAGTAGACACTTGGCGGGGTACTACAATGAGCAGTTCTTC.

In this sample, this clonotype turned up a few times. CDR3 region: CASSPDHWYAEAFF. In DNA form, the CDR3 reads TGTGCCAGCAGCCCAGACCATTGGTACGCTGAAGCTTTCTTT. The chain combines TRBV7-9 with TRBJ1-1; no reliable D call. With 5 bases removed from V and 6 bases from J, the gap between germline ends came to 16 bases. The germline CDR1 and CDR2 sequences are SEHNR and FQNEAQ (reference sequence). The CDR3 is 14 amino acids.

This clonotype was seen more than once but under ten times. This chain uses TRBV25-1 with TRBJ1-5, with TRBD1 as a possible D gene (5 bases). CDR3 size: 18 residues. Trimming shortened V by 3 bases and J by 0 bases, and 18 bases separated the two germline ends. Germline V CDR1 and CDR2: MGHDK, SYGVNS. Here the CDR3 DNA reads TGTGCCAGCAGTGACGATAAAGTCGGGGGTTATAGCAATCAGCCCCAGCATTTT. It specifies CASSDDKVGGYSNQPQHF.

The rearrangement uses TRBV7-9 and TRBJ2-1; tentatively, D is TRBD2 (5 bases). V lost 8 bases and J 6 bases, leaving 8 bases between the germline ends. The CDR3 contains 11 residues. Germline loops: CDR1 SEHNR, CDR2 FQNEAQ (reference sequence). The CDR3 region has the DNA TGTGCCAGCCAACTAGGCAATGAGCAGTTCTTC. It encodes CASQLGNEQFF.

This clonotype was counted a few times. The rearrangement joins TRBV7-7 to TRBJ2-3, with 7 nucleotides matching TRBD2. Germline trimming cut 2 bases from V and 3 bases from J; bases unmatched to any gene: 5. CDR1 is SSHAT and CDR2 is FNYEAQ in the germline V gene (reference sequence). The CDR3 consists of 15 residues. DNA of the CDR3: TGTGCCAGCAGCTTATTTGGGGGGGAGACAGATACGCAGTATTTT. The encoded protein is CASSLFGGETDTQYF. The complete variable domain, with remaining parts taken from reference TRBV7-7 and TRBJ2-3, reads GAGVSQSPRYKVTKRGQDVTLRCDPISSHATLYWYQQALGQGPEFLTYFNYEAQPDKSGLPSDRFSAERPEGSISTLTIQRTEQRDSAMYRCASSLFGGETDTQYFGPGTRLTVL.

This clonotype was detected a few times. The chain links TRBV5-1 to TRBJ2-1; 13 bases are a match to TRBD2. CDR1 and CDR2 (germline): SGHRS, YFSETQ. J gave up 9 bases and V 4 bases, and 1 base lay outside the gene matches. This CDR3 is 13 amino acids long. CDR3 residues: CASSGTSGAEQFF. In DNA, the CDR3 is TGCGCCAGCAGCGGGACTAGCGGGGCTGAGCAGTTCTTC.

In DNA, the CDR3 is TGTGCCAGCAGGATCCGGGACCCACGGACCGGGGAGCTGTTTTTT. Its translation is CASRIRDPRTGELFF. The V call is TRBV12-3 or TRBV12-4, the J call TRBJ2-2; D possibly matches TRBD1 or TRBD2 (5 bases each). The CDR3 totals 15 residues. Trimming took off 6 bases at V and 5 bases at J, with 16 bases between the two ends.

This clonotype was counted between two and nine times. The V call is TRBV20-1, the J call TRBJ2-7; maybe TRBD2 (7 bases). V was shortened by 2 bases and J by 0 bases, with 17 bases between the two germline ends. The CDR3 length is 16 residues. CDR1 and CDR2 from the germline V gene are DFQATT and SNEGSKA (reference sequence). This CDR3 is CSARFLAGASSYEQYF. CDR3 bases: TGCAGTGCTAGATTCCTTGCGGGGGCAAGCTCCTACGAGCAGTACTTC.

The chain links TRBV2 to TRBJ2-2; TRBD2 might be the D (6 bases). CDR1 and CDR2 (germline): SNHLY, FYNNEI. CDR3 length: 14 amino acids. V was shortened by 6 bases and J by 6 bases, with 14 bases between the two germline ends. The DNA for the CDR3 is TGTGCCAGCAGCCCTGCCCCTAGCGCCGGGGAGCTGTTTTTT. Translation gives CASSPAPSAGELFF.

This clonotype has just a few counts. The chain has TRBV10-3 and TRBJ2-6; no clear D. CDR1 is ENHRY, CDR2 SYGVKD, per germline. Between the trimmed V and J ends, which lost 8 bases and 8 bases, there was a span of 10 bases. The CDR3 is 12 amino acids. The CDR3 coding sequence is TGTGCCATCGGAGAGGTACCCAACGTCCTGACTTTC. Protein product: CAIGEVPNVLTF.

There are a few counts of this clonotype. The V call is TRBV18, the J call TRBJ2-1; D call uncertain. The V end was cut by 0 bases, the J end by 10 bases, with 13 bases between. CDR3 length: 14 residues. CDR1 is KGHSH and CDR2 is LQKENI in the germline V gene. CDR3 protein: CASSPPIRFEEQFF. In DNA, the CDR3 is TGTGCCAGCTCACCACCGATAAGGTTCGAGGAGCAGTTCTTC.

The rearrangement uses TRBV18 and TRBJ2-1; D is tentatively TRBD1 or TRBD2 (5 bases each). The CDR3 runs 15 residues. V shed 5 bases and J shed 2 bases, with 13 bases lying between them. Germline V CDR1 and CDR2: KGHSH, LQKENI. The CDR3 DNA sequence: TGTGCCAGCTCAACAAGACAGACTACCTACAATGAGCAGTTCTTC. This gives the protein CASSTRQTTYNEQFF.

This clonotype showed up many times. V and J are TRBV20-1 and TRBJ1-1; TRBD1 might be the D (5 bases). Germline CDR1 and CDR2: DFQATT and SNEGSKA (reference sequence). V was trimmed by 3 bases and J by 0 bases, leaving 8 bases between them. This CDR3 region has 13 residues. CDR3 nucleotide sequence: TGCAGTGCTAGCCGGGACCTGAACACTGAAGCTTTCTTT. It specifies CSASRDLNTEAFF.

The chain links TRBV6-1 to TRBJ2-4, with D perhaps assigned TRBD1 or TRBD2 (6 bases each). The germline V gene has CDR1 MNHNS and CDR2 SASEGT. The CDR3 contains 14 residues. Trimming took off 6 bases at V and 2 bases at J, with 11 bases between the two ends. CDR3 amino acids: CASSQGGSKNIQYF. The CDR3 DNA follows: TGTGCCAGCAGCCAAGGGGGGTCCAAAAACATTCAGTACTTC.